Listed below are T cell receptor beta chains from one sample, sequenced in a study of blood T cell repertoires in COVID-19. Method: immunoSEQ multiplex PCR; TCRdb's copy keeps in-frame clones and lacks some. The sample has 540,000 or so clones; roughly 89% are singletons. The specimen sequenced was peripheral blood. The receptors were sampled from a woman in her fifties or sixties with COVID-19, enrolled during active disease. CDR3s include the opening cysteine and the closing phenylalanine or tryptophan. A D gene is named only where the DNA matches it firmly. Size is omitted from some rows. Given values are once, few, many or a class for expanded clones.

TRBV6-5	TRBJ1-3	.	.	TGTGCCAGCAGTCCCGACTTGAGCTCTGGAAACACCATATATTTT	CASSPDLSSGNTIYF
TRBV6-1	TRBJ1-2	.	.	TGTGCCAGCAGTGAATCGACAGTGAGCTATGGCTACACCTTC	CASSESTVSYGYTF
TRBV6-5	TRBJ1-2	TRBD1	.	TGTGCCAGCAGTCCGAACGACAGGGTATATGGCTACACCTTC	CASSPNDRVYGYTF
TRBV5-1	TRBJ1-3	.	.	TGCGCCAGCAGCGAGGGACACGCATATTCTGGAAACACCATATATTTT	CASSEGHAYSGNTIYF
TRBV6-5	TRBJ2-3	.	.	TGTGCCAGCAGGGTGGGGCACAGCACAGATACGCAGTATTTT	CASRVGHSTDTQYF
TRBV6-5	TRBJ1-2	TRBD1	.	TGTGCCAGCAGTCCCTGGACAGGAGGTGGCTACACCTTC	CASSPWTGGGYTF
TRBV29-1	TRBJ2-2	.	.	TGCAGCGAACAGACGAACACCGGGGAGCTGTTTTTT	CSEQTNTGELFF
TRBV5-4	TRBJ2-2	.	.	TGTGCCAGCAGCTTGTTAGACGGGATAGGATCCGGGGAGCTGTTTTTT	CASSLLDGIGSGELFF
TRBV29-1	TRBJ1-1	.	.	TGCAGCGCCCTAGGGCGGGGAATTAACACTGAAGCTTTCTTT	CSALGRGINTEAFF
TRBV5-1	TRBJ1-2	.	.	TGCGCCAGCAGCTTGGGCCAGAACTATGGCTACACCTTC	CASSLGQNYGYTF
TRBV25-1	TRBJ1-3	.	.	TGTGCCAGCAGTTTAGTCTCTGGAAACACCATATATTTT	CASSLVSGNTIYF
TRBV29-1	TRBJ2-6	.	.	TGCAGCGTCACACCGGGGGCTGGGGCCAACGTCCTGACTTTC	CSVTPGAGANVLTF
TRBV28	TRBJ1-2	.	.	TGTGCCAGCAGGGAACTAAAACCTATCTATGGCTACACCTTC	CASRELKPIYGYTF
TRBV28	TRBJ2-7	TRBD1	once	TGTGCCAGCAGTCTCCGGACAGGCTCCTACGAGCAGTACTTC	CASSLRTGSYEQYF